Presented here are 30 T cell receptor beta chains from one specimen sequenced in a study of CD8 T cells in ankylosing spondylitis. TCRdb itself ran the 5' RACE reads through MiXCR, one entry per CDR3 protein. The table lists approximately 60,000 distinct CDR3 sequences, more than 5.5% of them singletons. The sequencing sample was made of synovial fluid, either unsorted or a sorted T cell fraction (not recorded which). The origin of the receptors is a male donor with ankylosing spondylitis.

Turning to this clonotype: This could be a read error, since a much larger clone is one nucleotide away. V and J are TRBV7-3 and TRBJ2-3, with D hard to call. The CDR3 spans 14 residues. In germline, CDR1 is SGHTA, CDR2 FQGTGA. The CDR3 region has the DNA TGTGCCAGCAGCCGTATCCTCTTAGGAGATGCGCAGTATTTT. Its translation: CASSRILLGDAQYF.

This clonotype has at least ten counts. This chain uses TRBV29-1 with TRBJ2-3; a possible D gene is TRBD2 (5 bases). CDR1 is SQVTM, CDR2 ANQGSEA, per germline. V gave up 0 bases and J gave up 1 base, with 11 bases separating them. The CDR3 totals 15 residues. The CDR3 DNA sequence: TGCAGCGTTGAAGATGAACGGGGTGGCACAGATACGCAGTATTTT. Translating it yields CSVEDERGGTDTQYF.

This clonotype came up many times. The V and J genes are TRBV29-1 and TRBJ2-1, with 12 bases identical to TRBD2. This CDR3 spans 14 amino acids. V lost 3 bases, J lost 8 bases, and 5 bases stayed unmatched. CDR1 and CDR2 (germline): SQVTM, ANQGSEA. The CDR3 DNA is TGCAGCGTTGACTGGACTAGCGGGACCGATGAGCAGTTCTTC. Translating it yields CSVDWTSGTDEQFF.

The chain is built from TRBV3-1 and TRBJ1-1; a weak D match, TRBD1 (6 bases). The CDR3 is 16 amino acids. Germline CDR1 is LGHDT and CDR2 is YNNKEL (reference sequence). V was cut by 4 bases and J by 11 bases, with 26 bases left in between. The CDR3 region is CASSPGEGHKGVRAFF. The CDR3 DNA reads TGTGCCAGCAGCCCCGGGGAGGGACACAAGGGAGTAAGGGCTTTCTTT.

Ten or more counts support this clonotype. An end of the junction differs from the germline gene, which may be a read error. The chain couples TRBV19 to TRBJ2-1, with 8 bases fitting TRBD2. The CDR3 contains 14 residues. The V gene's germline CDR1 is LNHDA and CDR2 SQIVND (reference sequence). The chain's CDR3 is CASSIDRGGDMQIF. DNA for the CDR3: TGTGCCAGTAGTATAGATCGGGGGGGGGACATGCAGATCTTC.

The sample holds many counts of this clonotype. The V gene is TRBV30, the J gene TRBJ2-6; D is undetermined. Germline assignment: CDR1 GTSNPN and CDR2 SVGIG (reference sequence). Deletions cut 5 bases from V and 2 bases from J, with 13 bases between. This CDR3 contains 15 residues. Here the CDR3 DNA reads TGTGCCTGGGGTAGGACGGCGACTGGGGCCAACGTCCTGACTTTC. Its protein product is CAWGRTATGANVLTF. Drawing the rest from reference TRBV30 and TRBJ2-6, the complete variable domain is SQTIHQWPATLVQPVGSPLSLECTVEGTSNPNLYWYRQAAGRGLQLLFYSVGIGQISSEVPQNLSASRPQDRQFILSSKKLLLSDSGFYLCAWGRTATGANVLTFGAGSRLTVL.

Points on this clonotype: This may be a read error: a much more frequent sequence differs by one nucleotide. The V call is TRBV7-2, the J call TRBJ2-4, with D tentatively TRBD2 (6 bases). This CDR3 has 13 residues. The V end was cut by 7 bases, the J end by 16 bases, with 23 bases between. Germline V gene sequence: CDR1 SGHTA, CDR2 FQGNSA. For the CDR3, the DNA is TGTGCCAGCACCTTGGGCGGGGTTGGCTTCAATTACTTC. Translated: CASTLGGVGFNYF.

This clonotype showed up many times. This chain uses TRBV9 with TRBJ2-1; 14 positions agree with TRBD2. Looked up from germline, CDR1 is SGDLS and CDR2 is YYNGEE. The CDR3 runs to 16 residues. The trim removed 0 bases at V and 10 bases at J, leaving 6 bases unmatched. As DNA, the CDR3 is TGTGCCAGCAGCGTAGCGGGACTAGCGGGAGAGGTCGAGCAGTTCTTC. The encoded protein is CASSVAGLAGEVEQFF.

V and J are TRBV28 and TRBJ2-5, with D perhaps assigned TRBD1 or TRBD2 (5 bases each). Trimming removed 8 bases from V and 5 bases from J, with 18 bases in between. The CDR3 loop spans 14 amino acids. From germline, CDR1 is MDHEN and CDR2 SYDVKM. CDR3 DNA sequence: TGTGCCAGCGGGGGTGGGCCGCCGGGGGAGACCCAGTACTTC. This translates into CASGGGPPGETQYF.

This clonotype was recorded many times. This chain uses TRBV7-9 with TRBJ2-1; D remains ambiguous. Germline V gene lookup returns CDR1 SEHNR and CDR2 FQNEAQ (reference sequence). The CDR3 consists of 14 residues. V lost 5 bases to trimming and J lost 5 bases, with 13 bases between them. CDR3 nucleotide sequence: TGTGCCAGCAGCCCCTTTCGCGAAAACAATGAGCAGTTCTTC. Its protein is CASSPFRENNEQFF.

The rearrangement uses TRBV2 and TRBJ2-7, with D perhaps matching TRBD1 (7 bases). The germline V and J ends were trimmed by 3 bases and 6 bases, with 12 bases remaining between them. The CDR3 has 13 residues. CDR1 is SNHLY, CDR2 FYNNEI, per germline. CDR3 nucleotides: TGTGCCAGCAGTGACAGGGGGGATTCCGAGCAGTACTTC. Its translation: CASSDRGDSEQYF.

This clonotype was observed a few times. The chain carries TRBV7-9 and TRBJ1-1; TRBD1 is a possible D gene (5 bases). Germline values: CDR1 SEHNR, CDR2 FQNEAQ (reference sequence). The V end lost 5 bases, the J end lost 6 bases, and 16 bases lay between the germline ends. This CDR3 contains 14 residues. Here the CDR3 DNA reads TGTGCCAGCAGCCTATTTCTGGGGGGGGCTGAAGCTTTCTTT. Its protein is CASSLFLGGAEAFF.

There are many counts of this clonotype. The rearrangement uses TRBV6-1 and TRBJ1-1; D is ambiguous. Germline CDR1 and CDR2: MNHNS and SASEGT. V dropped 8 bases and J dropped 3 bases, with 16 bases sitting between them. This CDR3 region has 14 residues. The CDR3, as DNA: TGTGCCAGCGCTCAGGTCCCGCGGGACACTGAAGCTTTCTTT. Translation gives CASAQVPRDTEAFF.

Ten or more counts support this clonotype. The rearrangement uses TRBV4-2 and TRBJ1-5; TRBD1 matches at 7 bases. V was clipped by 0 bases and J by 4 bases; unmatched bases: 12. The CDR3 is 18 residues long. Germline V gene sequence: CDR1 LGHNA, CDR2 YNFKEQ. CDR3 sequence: CASSQDGGDRTYNQPQHF. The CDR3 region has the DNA TGTGCCAGCAGCCAAGATGGGGGGGACAGAACATATAATCAGCCCCAGCATTTT.

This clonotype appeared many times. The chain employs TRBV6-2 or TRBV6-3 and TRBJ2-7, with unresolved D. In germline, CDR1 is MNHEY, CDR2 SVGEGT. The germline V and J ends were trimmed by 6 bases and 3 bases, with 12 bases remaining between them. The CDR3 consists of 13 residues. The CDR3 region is CASSNGPVYEQYF. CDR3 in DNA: TGTGCCAGCAGCAACGGACCGGTCTACGAGCAGTACTTC.

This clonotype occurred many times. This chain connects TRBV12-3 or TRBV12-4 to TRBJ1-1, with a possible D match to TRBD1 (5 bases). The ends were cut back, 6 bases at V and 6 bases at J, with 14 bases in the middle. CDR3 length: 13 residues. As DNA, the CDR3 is TGTGCCAGCAGGTCCAGGGTGGGTTCTGAAGCTTTCTTT. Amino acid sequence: CASRSRVGSEAFF.

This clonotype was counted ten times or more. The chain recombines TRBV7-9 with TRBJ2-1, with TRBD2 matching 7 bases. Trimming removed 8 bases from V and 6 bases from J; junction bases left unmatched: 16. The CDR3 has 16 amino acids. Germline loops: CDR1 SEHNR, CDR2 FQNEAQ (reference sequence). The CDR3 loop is CASFSLREVPVNEQFF. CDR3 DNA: TGTGCCAGCTTCTCATTACGGGAGGTTCCTGTCAATGAGCAGTTCTTC.

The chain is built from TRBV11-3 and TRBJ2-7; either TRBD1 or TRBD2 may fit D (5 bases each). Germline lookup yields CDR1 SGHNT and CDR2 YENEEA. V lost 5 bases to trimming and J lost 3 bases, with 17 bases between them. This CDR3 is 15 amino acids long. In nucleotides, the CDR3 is TGTGCCAGCAGCGTTCATGGGACGGAAGACTACGAGCAGTACTTC. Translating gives CASSVHGTEDYEQYF. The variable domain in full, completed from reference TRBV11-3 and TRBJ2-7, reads EAGVVQSPRYKIIEKKQPVAFWCNPISGHNTLYWYLQNLGQGPELLIRYENEEAVDDSQLPKDRFSAERLKGVDSTLKIQPAELGDSAVYLCASSVHGTEDYEQYFGPGTRLTVT.

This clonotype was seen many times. This chain's CDR3 is CASSSIIGPVGNTIYF. CDR3 nucleotide sequence: TGTGCCAGCAGCTCCATCATTGGGCCTGTAGGAAACACCATATATTTT. The genes are TRBV7-8 and TRBJ1-3; D remains ambiguous. The CDR3 consists of 16 residues. The germline CDR1 and CDR2 sequences are SGHVS and FQNEAQ. The V gene lost 4 bases and the J gene lost 4 bases, with 17 bases spanning the gap. The full variable domain, in which reference TRBV7-8 and TRBJ1-3 provide the parts outside the CDR3, is GAGVSQSPRYKVAKRGQDVALRCDPISGHVSLFWYQQALGQGPEFLTYFQNEAQLDKSGLPSDRFFAERPEGSVSTLKIQRTQQEDSAVYLCASSSIIGPVGNTIYFGEGSWLTVV.

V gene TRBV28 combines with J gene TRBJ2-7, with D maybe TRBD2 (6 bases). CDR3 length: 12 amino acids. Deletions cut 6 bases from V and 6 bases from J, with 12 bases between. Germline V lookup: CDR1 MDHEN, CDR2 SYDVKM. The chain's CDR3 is CASRGIGGEQYF. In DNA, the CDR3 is TGTGCCAGCAGGGGGATCGGGGGCGAGCAGTACTTC.

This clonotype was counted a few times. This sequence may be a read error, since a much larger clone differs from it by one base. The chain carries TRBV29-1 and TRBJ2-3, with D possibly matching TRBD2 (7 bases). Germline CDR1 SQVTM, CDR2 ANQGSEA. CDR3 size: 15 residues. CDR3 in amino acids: CSVEGGAGVPDMQYF. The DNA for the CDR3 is TGCAGCGTTGAAGGGGGGGCGGGAGTTCCAGATATGCAGTATTTT.

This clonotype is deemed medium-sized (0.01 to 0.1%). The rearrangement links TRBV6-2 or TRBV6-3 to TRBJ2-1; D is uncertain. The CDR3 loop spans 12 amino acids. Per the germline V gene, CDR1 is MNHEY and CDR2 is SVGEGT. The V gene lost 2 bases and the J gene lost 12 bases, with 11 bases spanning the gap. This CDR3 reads CASSYAHFGQFF. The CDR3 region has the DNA TGTGCCAGCAGTTACGCCCATTTCGGGCAGTTCTTC.

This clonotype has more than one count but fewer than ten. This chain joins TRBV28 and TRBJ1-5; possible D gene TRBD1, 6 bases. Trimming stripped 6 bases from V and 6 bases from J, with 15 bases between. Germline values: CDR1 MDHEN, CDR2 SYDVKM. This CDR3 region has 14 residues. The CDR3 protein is CASRSQGTLQPQHF. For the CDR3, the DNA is TGTGCCAGCAGATCCCAGGGGACCCTTCAGCCCCAGCATTTT.

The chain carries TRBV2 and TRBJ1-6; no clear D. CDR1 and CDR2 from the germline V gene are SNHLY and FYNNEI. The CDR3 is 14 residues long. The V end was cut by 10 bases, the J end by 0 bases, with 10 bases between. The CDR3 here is CATQWDSYNSPLHF. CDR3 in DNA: TGTGCCACCCAGTGGGACTCCTATAATTCACCCCTCCACTTT.

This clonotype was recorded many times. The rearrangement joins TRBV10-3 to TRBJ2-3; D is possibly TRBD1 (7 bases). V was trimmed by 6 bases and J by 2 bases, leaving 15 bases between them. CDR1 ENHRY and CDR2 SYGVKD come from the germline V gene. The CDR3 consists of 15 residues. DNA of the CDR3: TGTGCCATCAGCCCCAGGGGGGCCCCCACAGATACGCAGTATTTT. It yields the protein CAISPRGAPTDTQYF.

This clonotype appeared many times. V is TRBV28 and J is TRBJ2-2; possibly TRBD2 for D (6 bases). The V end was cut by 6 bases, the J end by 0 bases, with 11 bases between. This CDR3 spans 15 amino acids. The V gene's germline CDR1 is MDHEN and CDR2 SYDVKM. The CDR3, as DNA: TGTGCCAGCAGGCCACGGGGGTCGAACACCGGGGAGCTGTTTTTT. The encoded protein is CASRPRGSNTGELFF.

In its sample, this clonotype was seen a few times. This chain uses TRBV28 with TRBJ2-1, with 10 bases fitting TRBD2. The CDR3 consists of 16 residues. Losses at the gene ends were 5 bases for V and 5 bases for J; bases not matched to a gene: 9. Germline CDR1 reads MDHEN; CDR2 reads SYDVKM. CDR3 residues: CASSKATSGPHNEQFF. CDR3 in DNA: TGTGCCAGCAGTAAGGCGACTAGCGGGCCACACAATGAGCAGTTCTTC.

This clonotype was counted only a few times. This CDR3 reads CASSYGRRQGGGNQPQHF. CDR3 DNA sequence: TGTGCCAGCAGTTACGGCCGAAGGCAGGGAGGTGGCAATCAGCCCCAGCATTTT. The chain combines TRBV6-5 with TRBJ1-5, with D maybe TRBD1 (5 bases). Trimming left V 2 bases short and J 2 bases short, with 19 bases between. This CDR3 region has 18 residues. Germline-derived CDR1 and CDR2 are MNHEY and SVGAGI.

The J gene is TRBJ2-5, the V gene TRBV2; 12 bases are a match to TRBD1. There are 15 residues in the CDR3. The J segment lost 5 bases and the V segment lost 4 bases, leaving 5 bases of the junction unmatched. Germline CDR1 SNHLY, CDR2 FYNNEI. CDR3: CASSGGTGGRETQYF. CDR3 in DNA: TGTGCCAGCAGTGGGGGGACAGGGGGCCGGGAGACCCAGTACTTC.

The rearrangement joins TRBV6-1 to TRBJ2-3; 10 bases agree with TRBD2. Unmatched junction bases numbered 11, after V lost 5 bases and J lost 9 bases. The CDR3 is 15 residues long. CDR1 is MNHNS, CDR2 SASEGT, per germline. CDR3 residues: CASSLAGALQWTQYF. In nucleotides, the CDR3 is TGTGCCAGCAGTCTAGCGGGAGCCTTGCAGTGGACGCAGTATTTT.